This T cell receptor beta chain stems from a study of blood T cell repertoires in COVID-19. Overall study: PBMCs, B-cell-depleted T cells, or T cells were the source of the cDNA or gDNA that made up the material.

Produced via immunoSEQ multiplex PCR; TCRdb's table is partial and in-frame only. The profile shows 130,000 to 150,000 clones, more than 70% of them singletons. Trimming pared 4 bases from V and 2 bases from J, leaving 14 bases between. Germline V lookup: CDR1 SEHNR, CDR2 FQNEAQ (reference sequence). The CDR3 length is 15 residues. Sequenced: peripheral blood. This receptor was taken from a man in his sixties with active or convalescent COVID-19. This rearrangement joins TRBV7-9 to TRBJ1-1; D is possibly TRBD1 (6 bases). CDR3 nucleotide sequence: TGTGCCAGCAGCTCGTACTGGACAGAAAACACTGAAGCTTTCTTT. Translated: CASSSYWTENTEAFF.